The rows below give T cell receptor beta chains drawn from one sample of a study of T-cell memory formation after mild COVID-19. Each CDR3 protein is one row after TCRdb ran MiXCR on the 5' RACE reads. The table has around 420,000 distinct CDR3 sequences, 24% seen once; the top ten hold about 10%. The sequencing input was PBMCs or a T cell subset sorted from them (not recorded which). The receptors come from an adult woman who had mild COVID-19 (a few samples of this study predate the infection). Cell type and time point are not known. Each CDR3 is given without its conserved first and last residue.

j_gene	len	v_gene	CDR3aa
TRBJ2-2	13	TRBV7-6	ASSSPGQGAGELF
TRBJ2-1	13	TRBV4-1	ASMPGTSGGGEQF
TRBJ1-1	14	TRBV5-1	ASRTGTLPMNTEAF
TRBJ2-5	10	TRBV27	ATRGAGETQY
TRBJ2-5	21	TRBV6-2/TRBV6-3	ASSPRLGGTSGKKAPGQETQY
TRBJ2-1	13	TRBV7-8	ASTPLAGGFNEQF
TRBJ1-2	10	TRBV3-1	ASSQVAAGYT
TRBJ1-1	11	TRBV11-2	ASSPQQGQEAF
TRBJ2-3	17	TRBV7-2	ASSPGGPYGGTGTDTQY
TRBJ2-7	11	TRBV6-5	ASSPASSYEQY
TRBJ1-2	11	TRBV4-3	ASSPAPHYGYT
TRBJ2-5	11	TRBV12-3/TRBV12-4	ASSPGGVQTQY
TRBJ2-1	12	TRBV4-3	ASSQGSPPNEQF
TRBJ2-1	15	TRBV6-2/TRBV6-3	ASSYPLLAGGPVEQF
TRBJ2-7	13	TRBV11-2	ASSLVSRGPHEQY
TRBJ2-1	12	TRBV7-3	ASSPGSGYNEQF
TRBJ1-1	9	TRBV24-1	ATSEGQLAF
TRBJ2-5	14	TRBV24-1	ATSDSGTSGIETQY
TRBJ2-1	9	TRBV5-1	ASSLGDRVF
TRBJ2-7	12	TRBV28	ASSLKVLSYEQY
TRBJ2-3	15	TRBV4-3	ASSPAPLGAQPDTQY
TRBJ1-1	10	TRBV14	ASSQVKSSAF
TRBJ2-5	11	TRBV4-1	ASSPDPGETQY
TRBJ1-2	13	TRBV27	ASRKGTGGNYGYT
TRBJ1-2	14	TRBV7-9	ASSLEPGQGAGGYT
TRBJ1-2	11	TRBV27	ASRVTASDGYT
TRBJ2-7	12	TRBV7-2	ASSLESYSYEQY
TRBJ2-7	11	TRBV7-9	AGGRTHSYEQY
TRBJ2-7	12	TRBV6-5	ASREEAPRYEQY
TRBJ2-3	12	TRBV7-9	ASSLAATTNTQY
TRBJ2-4	14	TRBV18	ASSLQGNSAKNIQY
TRBJ1-1	11	TRBV12-3/TRBV12-4	ASSQAGWAEAF
TRBJ1-4	13	TRBV3-1	ASSQGGQRNEKLF
TRBJ2-1	14	TRBV9	ASSATAQGGNNEQF
TRBJ2-1	13	TRBV5-4	ASSWGGTGIGEQF
TRBJ2-5	11	TRBV12-3/TRBV12-4	ASRIGIGETQY
TRBJ2-5	14	TRBV7-7	ASSPQKTPIRETQY
TRBJ2-1	15	TRBV28	ASSSTSGSRAYNEQF
TRBJ2-1	14	TRBV7-2	ASSFAFRGGWDEQF
TRBJ2-3	11	TRBV18	ASSLIQGDTQY
TRBJ2-5	13	TRBV4-1	ASSQGSGGWETQY
TRBJ1-1	11	TRBV6-5	ASSRDRAGGAF
TRBJ2-7	13	TRBV5-5	ASSPRDRETYEQY
TRBJ1-1	13	TRBV6-5	ASSYSAGVDTEAF
TRBJ1-6	14	TRBV12-3/TRBV12-4	ASSLIGWGLNSPLH
TRBJ2-3	11	TRBV4-1	ASSRGLTDTQY
TRBJ2-7	17	TRBV4-3	ASSQDRLAGGGGSYEQY
TRBJ2-7	9	TRBV10-3	AISQSYEQY
TRBJ1-5	13	TRBV24-1	APAGTGRGNQPQH
TRBJ1-2	13	TRBV6-5	ASSYQRRGAGGYT
TRBJ1-5	14	TRBV4-2	ASSQVRGFGNQPQH
TRBJ2-3	11	TRBV5-1	ASNHGGADTQY
TRBJ2-7	13	TRBV6-5	ASSVRDRGSYEQY
TRBJ1-1	12	TRBV29-1	SVLGTLGNTEAF
TRBJ2-1	12	TRBV28	ASSRTWRGNEQF
TRBJ2-7	11	TRBV2	ASTPGTDYEQY
TRBJ1-1	13	TRBV3-1	ASSTHRGIVTEAF
TRBJ1-3	14	TRBV5-8	ASSSWGQGAGNTIY